This entry features one T cell receptor beta chain sequence. Recruited during active infection, patients (from Seattle) were subsequently followed longitudinally. This entry belongs to a study of blood T cell repertoires in COVID-19. Study summary: Samples of COVID-19 (acute and convalescent) were obtained from the United States, Italy and Spain.

Germline CDR1 is SGHNT and CDR2 is YENEEA. Trimming took off 1 base at V and 4 bases at J, with 7 bases between the two ends. This CDR3 is 14 amino acids long. Under the authors' procedure: Researchers report that nucleated cell counts were estimated from reference gene primer amplification. Sequencing used immunoSEQ multiplex PCR; TCRdb keeps in-frame clones, though not all of them. V and J calls plus clone size are reproduced from that table; the DNA served to infer D and trimming. The sample carries 310,000 or so clones, about 88% recorded once. V and J are TRBV11-3 and TRBJ2-2; a possible D gene is TRBD1 (6 bases). Sequenced sample: peripheral blood. The clonotype was recovered from a woman younger than 45 with COVID-19, enrolled during active disease. The CDR3 spells CASSLGTVTGELFF. DNA for the CDR3: TGTGCCAGCAGCTTAGGGACAGTCACCGGGGAGCTGTTTTTT.